This T cell receptor beta chain is from a study of blood T cell repertoires in COVID-19. Background on the study: Researchers got acute and convalescent COVID-19 samples from the United States, Italy and Spain.

This CDR3 has 16 amino acids. V gave up 1 base and J gave up 7 bases; unmatched junction bases: 8. Germline-derived CDR1 and CDR2 are LGHNA and YNFKEQ. TCRdb's copy holds only in-frame clones and misses some; the assay was immunoSEQ multiplex PCR. This table holds approximately 61,000 clones, approximately 86% found once. This clone came up a few times. The sequenced material came from peripheral blood. This sequence originates from a man in his 70s with acute or convalescent COVID-19. V is TRBV4-2 and J is TRBJ1-4; 8 bases are a match to TRBD1. CDR3 region: CASSQATLGQGEKLFF. The CDR3, as DNA: TGTGCCAGCAGCCAAGCGACTCTAGGACAGGGTGAAAAACTGTTTTTT.